This T cell receptor (beta chain) was recovered during a study of Ad26.COV2.S vaccination and SARS-CoV-2 variants. For the study at large: Donor joined the COV1001 Ad26.COV2.S trial arm. Study results and limitations: Substantial breadth in spike-specific CD8+ and CD4+ T cell responses was reportedly seen after vaccination. Spike-specific TCR breadth ran higher among vaccine recipients than placebo recipients. Breadth of non-spike TCRs did not differ between vaccinees and placebo recipients.

To note about this clone: What it binds is not known.

Sequencing used immunoSEQ multiplex PCR; TCRdb keeps in-frame clones, though not all of them. Of 350,000 to 500,000 clones listed, 75% to 95% are singletons. The treatment denotes: some 19 received Ad26.COV2.S at low or high dose, single or two shots; about 5 received placebo; per-sample allocation not given. The investigators took samples on day 63 after the first vaccine or placebo injection. The sequencing here drew on peripheral blood, taken in a trial of Ad26.COV2.S vaccine versus placebo. This TCR came from a person between 18 and 60 years old who received the Ad26.COV2.S COVID-19 vaccine or a placebo.

CDR3 protein: CASSVYPGTSITYEQYF. The CDR3 DNA reads as TGTGCCAGCAGTGTTTACCCGGGGACTAGCATAACCTACGAGCAGTACTTC. The chain has TRBV6-1 and TRBJ2-7; 9 positions agree with TRBD2. This CDR3 has 17 residues. Losses at the gene ends were 4 bases for V and 2 bases for J; bases not matched to a gene: 12. Per germline, CDR1 MNHNS and CDR2 SASEGT.